Listed below are T cell receptor beta chains from one sample, sequenced in a study of metastatic and nonmetastatic thyroid tumors. TCRdb reprocessed the PCR reads using MiXCR. The data contain roughly 61,000 clones, under 5% of them seen just once; the ten biggest clones take up under 25%. Sequences were obtained from blood. These receptors all come from a female donor with papillary thyroid cancer or a benign thyroid nodule (not recorded which). Some clones in this sample may be carry-over from other donors' samples. CDR3s include the opening cysteine and the closing phenylalanine or tryptophan. Fields, in order: D gene, V gene, clone size, J gene, CDR3 protein, CDR3 DNA. The D gene is left open where the match is weak. Clone size is stated in some rows and not others, as once, few, many or a class when expanded.

>TRBD2|TRBV7-8|many|TRBJ2-2
CASTFRGTAGVGGGELFF
TGTGCCAGCACCTTTCGGGGAACAGCGGGAGTCGGGGGCGGGGAGCTGTTTTTT
>-|TRBV4-1|-|TRBJ2-3
CASSQDPPPSVSTDTQYF
TGCGCCAGCAGCCAAGATCCCCCCCCTAGCGTGAGCACAGATACGCAGTATTTT
>-|TRBV7-9|few|TRBJ2-5
CASSPQETQYF
TGTGCCAGCAGCCCCCAGGAGACCCAGTACTTC
>TRBD2|TRBV19|-|TRBJ2-1
CASSIPPGGSLYNEQFF
TGTGCCAGTAGTATCCCCCCGGGCGGGAGTCTCTACAATGAGCAGTTCTTC
>TRBD1|TRBV27|many|TRBJ1-2
CASRRDRDRGGATTDGYTF
TGTGCCAGCAGACGAGATCGGGACAGGGGTGGCGCAACGACGGATGGCTACACCTTC
>TRBD1|TRBV5-1|few|TRBJ1-1
CASSLVPQGDEAFF
TGCGCCAGCAGCTTGGTCCCACAGGGGGATGAAGCTTTCTTT
>-|TRBV5-1|many|TRBJ2-1
CASRADVRSYNEQFF
TGCGCCAGCAGGGCGGACGTACGCTCCTACAATGAGCAGTTCTTC
>-|TRBV20-1|few|TRBJ1-3
CSARPRGTGNTIYF
TGCAGTGCTAGACCCCGGGGGACTGGAAACACCATATATTTT
>-|TRBV7-6|few|TRBJ1-1
CASIEDSWGTEAFF
TGTGCCAGCATCGAGGACAGCTGGGGCACTGAAGCTTTCTTT
>-|TRBV18|-|TRBJ1-1
CVSSPSQVGDTEAFF
TGTGTCAGCTCACCATCTCAGGTCGGGGACACTGAAGCTTTCTTT
>TRBD2|TRBV20-1|-|TRBJ2-2
CSARGLAGGKNTGELFF
TGCAGTGCTCGAGGACTAGCGGGAGGGAAGAACACCGGGGAGCTGTTTTTT
>TRBD2|TRBV6-5|many|TRBJ2-3
CASSYQRLAGVTSTDTQYF
TGTGCCAGCAGTTACCAACGACTAGCGGGAGTTACTAGCACAGATACGCAGTATTTT
>-|TRBV5-4|many|TRBJ1-2
CASSLAGAPYGYTF
TGTGCCAGCAGCTTGGCGGGGGCGCCCTATGGCTACACCTTC
>-|TRBV6-6|-|TRBJ2-6
CASSYSIPNPSGANVLTF
TGTGCCAGCAGTTACTCGATTCCCAATCCATCTGGGGCCAACGTCCTGACTTTC
>-|TRBV3-1|many|TRBJ1-3
CASSLTSGNTIYF
TGTGCCAGCAGCCTCACCTCTGGAAACACCATATATTTT
>-|TRBV6-1|-|TRBJ2-1
CASSEGPGWSEQFF
TGTGCCAGCAGTGAAGGACCAGGTTGGAGTGAGCAGTTCTTC
>-|TRBV3-1|many|TRBJ1-1
CASSQVGTVNTEAFF
TGTGCCAGCAGCCAGGTGGGGACGGTGAACACTGAAGCTTTCTTT
>-|TRBV20-1|few|TRBJ2-7
CSASEPYYEQYF
TGCAGTGCTAGTGAGCCCTACTACGAGCAGTACTTC
>TRBD1|TRBV20-1|few|TRBJ2-5
CSAAGRGDRGILETQYF
TGCAGTGCCGCGGGGAGGGGGGACAGGGGGATTTTAGAGACCCAGTACTTC
>TRBD2|TRBV12-3/TRBV12-4|many|TRBJ2-1
CASTIGTSGLSSYNEQFF
TGTGCCAGCACCATTGGGACTAGCGGCCTGAGCTCCTACAATGAGCAGTTCTTC
>-|TRBV11-2|many|TRBJ2-7
CASSLGRALMGEQYF
TGTGCCAGCAGCTTAGGCCGGGCGTTAATGGGGGAGCAGTACTTC
>-|TRBV19|many|TRBJ2-7
CASSKKGGGYEQYF
TGTGCCAGTAGTAAAAAGGGGGGGGGGTACGAGCAGTACTTC
>TRBD1|TRBV28|many|TRBJ2-5
CASSLWGQGGPQETQYF
TGTGCCAGCAGTTTATGGGGACAGGGGGGGCCTCAAGAGACCCAGTACTTC
>-|TRBV18|-|TRBJ1-3
CASSPQAHGNTIYF
TGTGCCAGCTCACCACAGGCACATGGAAACACCATATATTTT
>-|TRBV28|medium-sized|TRBJ1-2
CASSLSYGYTF
TGTGCCAGCAGTTTATCCTATGGCTACACCTTC
>-|TRBV10-2|many|TRBJ2-3
CASISGGFSTDTQYF
TGCGCCAGCATTAGTGGGGGGTTTAGCACAGATACGCAGTATTTT
>-|TRBV6-1|many|TRBJ2-7
CASRATQDGSYEQYF
TGTGCCAGCAGGGCGACGCAGGACGGCTCCTACGAGCAGTACTTC
>-|TRBV6-1|few|TRBJ1-2
CASSATETTGGYGYAF
TGTGCCAGCTCAGCGACAGAAACGACAGGTGGCTATGGCTACGCCTTC
>-|TRBV5-1|many|TRBJ1-2
CASSLAPDFYGYTF
TGCGCCAGCAGCTTGGCGCCCGACTTCTATGGCTACACCTTC
>TRBD2|TRBV6-1|few|TRBJ2-7
CASSASGTSSYEQYF
TGTGCCAGCAGTGCATCGGGGACTAGCTCCTACGAGCAGTACTTC
>TRBD1|TRBV28|many|TRBJ1-2
CASSALGTGGGGYTF
TGTGCCAGCAGTGCACTTGGGACAGGGGGCGGCGGCTACACCTTC
>-|TRBV11-2|many|TRBJ2-3
CASSPLVDTQYF
TGTGCCAGCAGCCCATTAGTGGATACGCAGTATTTT